This T cell receptor (beta chain) was recorded in a study of beta chain features in type 1 diabetes (dated by TCRdb to 2017 to 2018). About the full investigation: Patients and healthy donors did not differ in mean age, gender distribution, total cell number or subset yield. A total of 85 million to 140 million sorted cells were examined across all samples, and a strong correlation was observed between cell number per subset and RNA yield. The study compared TCRB repertoires of sorted circulating CD4+ T cell subsets between recently diagnosed type 1 diabetes patients and matched healthy donors. Naive and central memory subsets were obtained from all 30 or so donors, but regulatory and stem cell-like memory subsets were isolated from only 8 patients and about eight healthy donors.

From its cysteine to its phenylalanine, the CDR3 spans 15 amino acids. The entry retains the CDR3 DNA only, 45 bases that are in frame from base 1. Taken from the germline V gene, the CDR1 and CDR2 loops are SGHTS and YDEGEE. The junction shows trimming of 4 bases on V and 6 bases on J, and the gene matches do not reach 9 bases of it. This clone was seen only a few times. Its recognized antigen is unknown. Base-call qualities are not available, and no considerably larger clone is one nucleotide away. Each donor gave one peripheral blood draw, averaging around 120 mL, which was collected into heparinised tubes. Naive, central memory, regulatory and stem cell-like memory CD4+ T cells were sorted on a BD FACSAria II using a panel including CD45RO, CCR7, CD25, CD127, CD95 and CD27. Every sorted population had a purity above 95%. Right away, PBMCs were isolated by Lymphoprep density gradient centrifugation and were stained directly, with no culture step. To minimize batch effects, samples were stained and sorted in pairs, one healthy donor with one patient per experiment.

Overall results and qualifications from the work: Naive, central memory and regulatory TCRB repertoires appeared to be more alike among patients than among healthy donors. PCR might favor shorter templates, but patient and control samples were amplified and corrected together, so any skew would affect both groups equally. Because cDNA was sequenced instead of genomic DNA, highly expressing activated cells could be over-represented, though the groups showed no difference in activation or CD3 levels. Only small numbers of individuals were included in the HLA sub-analyses, which left unresolved whether HLA type had any influence on TCRB rearrangement. A moderate but significant shortening of TCRB CDR3 length was observed in type 1 diabetes patients in all four CD4+ subsets. At VDJ recombination sites, patients with type 1 diabetes made fewer insertions and deleted more nucleotides, a pattern implying thymic rearrangement abnormalities.

The High Capacity cDNA Reverse Transcription Kit was used to reverse transcribe all of the isolated RNA, meaning that expressed TCRB transcripts were what got sequenced. Deep immunoSEQ sequencing was applied to naive, central memory and regulatory T cell samples, giving an average of around 4 million total reads per sample. Sorted cells were lysed in RLT buffer, and RNA was extracted using DNase-treated RNeasy Micro or Mini kits according to cell number. To prevent cross-contamination, each cell subset was processed individually, whereas patient and healthy donor samples were processed jointly. The immunoSEQ multiplex PCR was used to amplify TCRB sequences from cDNA, generating 87-bp fragments that spanned the CDR3 region. Sequencing of the amplicons was done on the Illumina HiSeq platform. As for the authors' bioinformatics: PCR bias was computationally corrected using synthetic template baselines, reads within Hamming distance 2 were collapsed, and singletons that could not be merged were discarded. Reads were aligned to IMGT to assign V, D and J genes, CDR3 length, and insertions or deletions at six rearrangement sites. Within each subset, clonotype counts were normalized to sorted cell number, after which true diversity and Gini coefficients were computed with the tcR R package. The overlap coefficient, calculated on TCRB nucleotide sequences, was used to quantify repertoire sharing. TCRdb obtained this table from immuneACCESS and retained in-frame rearrangements with V and J assigned. These tables miss some clones; where compared with another copy, unresolved V genes account for less than half of the shortfall, and the remainder is unexplained. For V, J and clone size, that table is used; D and trimming come from the DNA. For this sample there are around 300,000 clones; roughly 15% appear just once. The ten largest account for about 6.6% of the sample.

In this chain, TRBV5-8 is recombined with TRBJ1-2; the central 10 bases match TRBD1. This receptor was identified in a man under 40 in good health. Sequenced material: central memory CD4+ T cells from blood. The CDR3 here reads CASSRRTGGFDGYTF. The DNA sequence is given as TGTGCCAGCAGCCGAAGGACAGGGGGTTTTGATGGCTACACCTTC.